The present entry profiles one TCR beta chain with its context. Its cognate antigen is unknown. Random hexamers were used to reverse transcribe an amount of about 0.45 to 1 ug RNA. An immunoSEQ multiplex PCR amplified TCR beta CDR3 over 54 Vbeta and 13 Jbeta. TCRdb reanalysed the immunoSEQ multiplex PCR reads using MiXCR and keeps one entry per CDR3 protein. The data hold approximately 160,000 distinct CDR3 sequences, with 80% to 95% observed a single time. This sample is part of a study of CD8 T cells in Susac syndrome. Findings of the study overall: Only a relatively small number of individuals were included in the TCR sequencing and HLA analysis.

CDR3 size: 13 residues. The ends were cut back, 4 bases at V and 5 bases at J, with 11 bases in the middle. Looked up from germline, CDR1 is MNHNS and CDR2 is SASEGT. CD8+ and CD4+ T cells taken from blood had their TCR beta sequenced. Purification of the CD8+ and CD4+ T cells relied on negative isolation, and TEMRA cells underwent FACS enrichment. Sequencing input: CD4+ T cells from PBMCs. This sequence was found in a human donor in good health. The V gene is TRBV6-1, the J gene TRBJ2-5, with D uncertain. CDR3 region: CASSVSGPETQYF. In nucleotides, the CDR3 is TGTGCCAGCAGTGTCTCCGGGCCCGAGACCCAGTACTTC.